This T cell receptor beta chain came from a study of breast tumors, draining lymph nodes, adjacent tissues. Study-wide points: Data only fit, rather than demonstrated, lymph node origin of most tumor T cells. Tumor repertoires ranked between lymph nodes and nontumor tissue in diversity, with V and J gene preferences.

CDR1 is MGHRA, CDR2 YSYEKL, per germline. The CDR3 has 14 amino acids. The germline V and J ends were trimmed by 1 base and 8 bases, with 14 bases remaining between them. Via MiXCR, TCRdb re-called the multiplex PCR reads, giving one row per CDR3 protein. In the table there are 150,000 to 200,000 distinct CDR3 sequences, about 30% of which are singletons. The lymph nodes were axillary draining lymph nodes from breast cancer patients. This clonotype was detected many times. Its antigen is unknown. The clonotype originates from a female donor with breast cancer. Some clones in this sample may be carry-over from other donors' samples. Sequencing was performed on axillary lymph node tissue. This chain joins TRBV4-1 and TRBJ1-2, with D uncertain. CDR3 protein: CASSQVREVFGYTF. In DNA, the CDR3 is TGCGCCAGCAGCCAAGTAAGGGAGGTGTTCGGCTACACCTTC.